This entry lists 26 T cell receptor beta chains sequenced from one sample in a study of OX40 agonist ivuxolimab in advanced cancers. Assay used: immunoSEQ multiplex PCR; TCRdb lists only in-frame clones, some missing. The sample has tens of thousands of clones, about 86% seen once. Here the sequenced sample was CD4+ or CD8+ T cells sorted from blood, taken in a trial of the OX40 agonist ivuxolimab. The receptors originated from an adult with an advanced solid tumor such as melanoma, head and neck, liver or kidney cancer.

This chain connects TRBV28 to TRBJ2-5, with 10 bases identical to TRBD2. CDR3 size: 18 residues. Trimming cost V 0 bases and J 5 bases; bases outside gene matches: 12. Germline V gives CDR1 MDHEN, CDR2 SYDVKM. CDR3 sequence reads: CASSLWASSGSTRETQYF. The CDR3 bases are TGTGCCAGCAGTTTATGGGCCTCTAGCGGGAGTACGAGGGAGACCCAGTACTTC.

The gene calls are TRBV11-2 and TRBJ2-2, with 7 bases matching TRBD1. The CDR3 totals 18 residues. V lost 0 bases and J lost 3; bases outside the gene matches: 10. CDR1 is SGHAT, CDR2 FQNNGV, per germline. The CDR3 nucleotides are TGTGCCAGCAGCTTAGAAGCTAACTCAGGGGGATACACCGGGGAGCTGTTTTTT. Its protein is CASSLEANSGGYTGELFF.

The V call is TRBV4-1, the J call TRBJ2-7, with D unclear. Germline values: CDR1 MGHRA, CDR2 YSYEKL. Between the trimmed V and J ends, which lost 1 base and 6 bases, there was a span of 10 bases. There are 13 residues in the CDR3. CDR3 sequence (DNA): TGCGCCAGCAGCCAAGTTCCGTCTGGCGAGCAGTACTTC. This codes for CASSQVPSGEQYF.

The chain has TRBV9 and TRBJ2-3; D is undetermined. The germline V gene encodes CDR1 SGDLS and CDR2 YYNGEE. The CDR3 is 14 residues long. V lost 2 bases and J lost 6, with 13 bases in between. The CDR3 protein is CASSVDRLEDTQYF. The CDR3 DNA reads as TGTGCCAGCAGCGTTGATCGGCTAGAGGATACGCAGTATTTT.

The CDR3 loop is CASSMGGGTEAFF. The CDR3 nucleotides read TGTGCCAGTAGTATGGGGGGTGGCACTGAAGCTTTCTTT. V and J are TRBV19 and TRBJ1-1; maybe TRBD1 (5 bases). Germline lookup yields CDR1 LNHDA and CDR2 SQIVND (reference sequence). V shed 3 bases and J shed 4 bases, with 9 bases lying between them. The CDR3 is made up of 13 amino acids.

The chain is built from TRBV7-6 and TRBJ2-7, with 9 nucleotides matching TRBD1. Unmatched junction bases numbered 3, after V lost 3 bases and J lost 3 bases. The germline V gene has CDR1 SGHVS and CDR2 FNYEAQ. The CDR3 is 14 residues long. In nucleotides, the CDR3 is TGTGCCAGCAGCTTGACAGGGGGGGGCTACGAGCAGTACTTC. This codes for CASSLTGGGYEQYF. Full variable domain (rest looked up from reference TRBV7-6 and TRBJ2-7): GAGVSQSPRYKVTKRGQDVALRCDPISGHVSLYWYRQALGQGPEFLTYFNYEAQQDKSGLPNDRFSAERPEGSISTLTIQRTEQRDSAMYRCASSLTGGGYEQYFGPGTRLTVT.

DNA for the CDR3: TGTGCCACCAGCAGAGACAGGAGCTATGGCTACACCTTC. Translated, it gives CATSRDRSYGYTF. The chain joins TRBV15 to TRBJ1-2; the D is unclear. Per the germline V gene, CDR1 is LNHNV and CDR2 is YYDKDF (reference sequence). This CDR3 comprises 13 residues. V lost 0 bases and J 4 bases, leaving 6 bases between the germline ends.

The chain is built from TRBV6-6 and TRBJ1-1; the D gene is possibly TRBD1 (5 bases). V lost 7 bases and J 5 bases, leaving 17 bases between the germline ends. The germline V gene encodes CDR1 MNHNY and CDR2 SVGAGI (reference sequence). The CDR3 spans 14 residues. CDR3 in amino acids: CASIHDRVGTEAFF. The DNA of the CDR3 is TGTGCCAGCATCCACGACAGAGTTGGAACTGAAGCTTTCTTT.

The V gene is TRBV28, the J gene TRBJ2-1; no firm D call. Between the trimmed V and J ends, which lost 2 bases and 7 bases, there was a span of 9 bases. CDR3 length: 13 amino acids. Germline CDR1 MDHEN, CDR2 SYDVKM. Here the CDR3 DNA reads TGTGCCAGCAGTTTAGTCTATTATAATGAGCAGTTCTTC. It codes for CASSLVYYNEQFF.

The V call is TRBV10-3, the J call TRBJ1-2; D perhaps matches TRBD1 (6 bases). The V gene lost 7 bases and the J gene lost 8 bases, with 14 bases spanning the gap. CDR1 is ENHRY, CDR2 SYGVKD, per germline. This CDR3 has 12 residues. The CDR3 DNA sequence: TGTGCCATCAACCCGACAGGTGGCGGCTACACCTTC. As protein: CAINPTGGGYTF.

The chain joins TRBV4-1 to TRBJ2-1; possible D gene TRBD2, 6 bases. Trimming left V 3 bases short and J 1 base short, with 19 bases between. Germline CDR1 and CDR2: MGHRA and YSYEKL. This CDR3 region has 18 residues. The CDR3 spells CASSQFSPGSRSYNEQFF. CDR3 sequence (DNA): TGCGCCAGCAGCCAGTTTTCCCCCGGGAGTAGGTCCTACAATGAGCAGTTCTTC.

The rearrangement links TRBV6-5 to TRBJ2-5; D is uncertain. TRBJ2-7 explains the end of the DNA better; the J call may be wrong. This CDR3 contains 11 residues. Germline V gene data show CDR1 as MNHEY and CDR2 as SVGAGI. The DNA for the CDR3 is TGTGCCAGCAGTTTTAATTACGAGCAGTACTTC. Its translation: CASSFNYEQYF.

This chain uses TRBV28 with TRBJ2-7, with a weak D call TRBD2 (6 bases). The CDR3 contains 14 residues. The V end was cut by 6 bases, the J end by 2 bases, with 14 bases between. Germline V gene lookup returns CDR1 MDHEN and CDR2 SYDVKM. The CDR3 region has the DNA TGTGCCAGCAGGCGGGACGGATTAGCCTACGAGCAGTACTTC. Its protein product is CASRRDGLAYEQYF.

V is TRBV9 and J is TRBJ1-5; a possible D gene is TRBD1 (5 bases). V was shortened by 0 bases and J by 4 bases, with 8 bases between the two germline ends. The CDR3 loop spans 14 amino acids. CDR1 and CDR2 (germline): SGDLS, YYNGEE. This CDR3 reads CASSVGGVNQPQHF. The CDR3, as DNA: TGTGCCAGCAGCGTAGGAGGGGTTAATCAGCCCCAGCATTTT.

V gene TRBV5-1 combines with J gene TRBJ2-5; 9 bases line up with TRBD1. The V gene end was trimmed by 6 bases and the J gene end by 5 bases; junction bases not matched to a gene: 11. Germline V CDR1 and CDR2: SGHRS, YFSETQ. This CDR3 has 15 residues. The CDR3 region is CASMFRDREMETQYF. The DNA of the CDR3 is TGCGCCAGCATGTTTCGGGACAGGGAGATGGAGACCCAGTACTTC. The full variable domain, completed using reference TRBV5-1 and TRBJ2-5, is KAGVTQTPRYLIKTRGQQVTLSCSPISGHRSVSWYQQTPGQGLQFLFEYFSETQRNKGNFPGRFSGRQFSNSRSEMNVSTLELGDSALYLCASMFRDREMETQYFGPGTRLLVL.

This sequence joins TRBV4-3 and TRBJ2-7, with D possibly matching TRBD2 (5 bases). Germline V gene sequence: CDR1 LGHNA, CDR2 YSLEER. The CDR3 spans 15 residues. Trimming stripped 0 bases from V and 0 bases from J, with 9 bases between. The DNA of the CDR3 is TGCGCCAGCAGCCAAGATGCGGGCGGCTCCTACGAGCAGTACTTC. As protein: CASSQDAGGSYEQYF.

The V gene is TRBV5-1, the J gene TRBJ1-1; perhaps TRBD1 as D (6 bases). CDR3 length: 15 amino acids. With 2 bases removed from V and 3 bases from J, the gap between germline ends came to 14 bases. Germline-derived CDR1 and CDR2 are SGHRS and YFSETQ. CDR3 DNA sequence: TGCGCCAGCAGCTTAAACACAGGGCCCTACACTGAAGCTTTCTTT. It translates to CASSLNTGPYTEAFF.

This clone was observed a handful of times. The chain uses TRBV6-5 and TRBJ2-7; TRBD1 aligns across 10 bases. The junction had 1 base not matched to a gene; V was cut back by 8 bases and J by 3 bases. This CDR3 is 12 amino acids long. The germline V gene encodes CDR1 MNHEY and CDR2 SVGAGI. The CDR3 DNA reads TGTGCCAGCGGGACAGGGGACTACGAGCAGTACTTC. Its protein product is CASGTGDYEQYF.

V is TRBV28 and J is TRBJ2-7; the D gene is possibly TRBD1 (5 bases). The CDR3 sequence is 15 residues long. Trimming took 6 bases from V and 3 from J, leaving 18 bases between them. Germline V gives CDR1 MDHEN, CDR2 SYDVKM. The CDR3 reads CASSENLDTGYEQYF. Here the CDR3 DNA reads TGTGCCAGCAGCGAGAACCTGGACACGGGCTACGAGCAGTACTTC.

The CDR3 DNA reads TGTGCCAGCGCTCAGGGGACCCCATACGAGCAGTACTTC. This translates into CASAQGTPYEQYF. J is TRBJ2-7 and V is TRBV27; TRBD1 might be the D (6 bases). Germline values: CDR1 MNHEY, CDR2 SMNVEV (reference sequence). The CDR3 loop spans 13 amino acids. Trimming took 8 bases from V and 4 from J, leaving 15 bases between them.

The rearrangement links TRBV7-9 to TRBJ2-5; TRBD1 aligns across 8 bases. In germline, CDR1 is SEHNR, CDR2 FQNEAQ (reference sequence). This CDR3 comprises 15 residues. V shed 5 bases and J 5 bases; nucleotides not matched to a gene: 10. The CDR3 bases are TGTGCCAGCAGCCCACCGACAGGGGCCGGGGAGACCCAGTACTTC. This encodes CASSPPTGAGETQYF.

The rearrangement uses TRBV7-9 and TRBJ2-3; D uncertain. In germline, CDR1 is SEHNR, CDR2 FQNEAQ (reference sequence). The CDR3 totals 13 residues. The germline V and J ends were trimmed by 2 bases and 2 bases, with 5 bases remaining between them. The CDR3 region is CASSLRPTDTQYF. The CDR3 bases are TGTGCCAGCAGCTTACGCCCCACAGATACGCAGTATTTT.

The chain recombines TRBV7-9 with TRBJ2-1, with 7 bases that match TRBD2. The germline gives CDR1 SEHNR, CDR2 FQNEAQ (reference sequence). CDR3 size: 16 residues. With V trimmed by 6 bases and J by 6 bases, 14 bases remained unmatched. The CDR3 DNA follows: TGTGCCAGCAGAGAACCGGGACTACCAGCCCCCAATGAGCAGTTCTTC. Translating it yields CASREPGLPAPNEQFF. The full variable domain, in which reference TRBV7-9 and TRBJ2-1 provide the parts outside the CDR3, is DTGVSQNPRHKITKRGQNVTFRCDPISEHNRLYWYRQTLGQGPEFLTYFQNEAQLEKSRLLSDRFSAERPKGSFSTLEIQRTEQGDSAMYLCASREPGLPAPNEQFFGPGTRLTVL.

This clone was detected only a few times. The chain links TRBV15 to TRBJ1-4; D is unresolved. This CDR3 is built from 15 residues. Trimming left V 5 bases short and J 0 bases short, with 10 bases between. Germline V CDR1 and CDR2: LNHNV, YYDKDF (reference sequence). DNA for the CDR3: TGTGCCACCAGCGGAGCTTCTGCAACTAATGAAAAACTGTTTTTT. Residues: CATSGASATNEKLFF.

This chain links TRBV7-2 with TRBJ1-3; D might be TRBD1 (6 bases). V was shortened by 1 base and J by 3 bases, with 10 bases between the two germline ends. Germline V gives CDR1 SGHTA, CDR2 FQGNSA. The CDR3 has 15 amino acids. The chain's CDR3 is CASSLEGVSGNTIYF. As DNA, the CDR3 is TGTGCCAGCAGCTTAGAGGGGGTTAGTGGAAACACCATATATTTT.

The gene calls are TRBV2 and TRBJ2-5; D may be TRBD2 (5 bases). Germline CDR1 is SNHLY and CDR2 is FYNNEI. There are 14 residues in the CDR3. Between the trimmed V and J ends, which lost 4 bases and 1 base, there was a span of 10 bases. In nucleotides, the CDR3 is TGTGCCAGCAGTGGGACCGGGATCCAAGAGACCCAGTACTTC. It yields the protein CASSGTGIQETQYF.